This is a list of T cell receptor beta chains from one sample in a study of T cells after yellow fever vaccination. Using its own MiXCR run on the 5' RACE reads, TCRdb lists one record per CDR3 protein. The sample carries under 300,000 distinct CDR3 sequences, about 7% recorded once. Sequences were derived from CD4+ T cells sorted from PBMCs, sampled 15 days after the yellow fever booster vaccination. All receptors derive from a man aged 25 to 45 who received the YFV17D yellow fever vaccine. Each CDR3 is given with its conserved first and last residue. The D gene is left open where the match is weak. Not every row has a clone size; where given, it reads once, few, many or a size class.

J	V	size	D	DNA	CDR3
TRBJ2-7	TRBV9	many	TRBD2	TGTGCCAGCAGCGTACTAGCGGGATCCCACGAGCAGTACTTC	CASSVLAGSHEQYF
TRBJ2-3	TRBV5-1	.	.	TGCGCCAGCAGCCCTGGACAGGGAGGGCTAAGAACAGATACGCAGTATTTT	CASSPGQGGLRTDTQYF
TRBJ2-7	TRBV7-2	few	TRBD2	TGTGCCAGCAGCTTTTGGGGGGGAGCCCGTAAAGCCTACGAGCAGTACTTC	CASSFWGGARKAYEQYF
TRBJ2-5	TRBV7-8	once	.	TGTGCCAGCAGCTTATCTTCCTGGGAGACCCAGTACTTC	CASSLSSWETQYF
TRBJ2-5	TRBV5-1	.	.	TGCGCCAGCAGCTTGGGGGCAGGGATACAAGAGACCCAGTACTTC	CASSLGAGIQETQYF
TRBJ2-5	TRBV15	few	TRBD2	TGTGCCACCAGACTAGCGGAAGAGACCCAGTACTTC	CATRLAEETQYF
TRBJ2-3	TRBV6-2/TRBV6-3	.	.	TGTGCCAGCAGTTACGTGGGAGTTACGCAGTATTTT	CASSYVGVTQYF
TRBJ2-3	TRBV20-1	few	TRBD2	TGCAGTCCCCGACTAGCGGGGACCACAGATACGCAGTATTTT	CSPRLAGTTDTQYF
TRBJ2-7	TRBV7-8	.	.	TGTGCCAGCAGCTTAGTGGCGGGGGAGCAGTACTTC	CASSLVAGEQYF
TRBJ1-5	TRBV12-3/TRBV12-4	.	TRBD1	TGTGCCAGCAGTCGGACAGGTAGCAATCAGCCCCAGCATTTT	CASSRTGSNQPQHF
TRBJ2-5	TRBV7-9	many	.	TGTGCCAGCAGCTTACCGGGGGAGGAGACCCAGTACTTC	CASSLPGEETQYF
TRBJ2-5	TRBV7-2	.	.	TGTGCCAGCAGCTTCAGCCCAAGGGACGCGCCCCAGTACTTC	CASSFSPRDAPQYF
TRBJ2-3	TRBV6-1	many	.	TGTGCCAGCAGTCGCCCGGAAGCCGATACGCAGTATTTT	CASSRPEADTQYF
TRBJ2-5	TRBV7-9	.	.	TGTGCCAGCGTAGCCAGGCAGTACCAAGAGACCCAGTACTTC	CASVARQYQETQYF
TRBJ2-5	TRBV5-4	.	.	TGTGCCAGCACCCTCTACGGGAGTGGAGAGACCCAGTACTTC	CASTLYGSGETQYF
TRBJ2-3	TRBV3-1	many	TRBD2	TGTGCCAGCAGCCCCCTCCTAGGGGAGGGCACGCAGTATTTT	CASSPLLGEGTQYF
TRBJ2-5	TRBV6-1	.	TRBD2	TGTGCCAGCAGTATCGGGGCAGAGAGCGGGGCCCAGTACTTC	CASSIGAESGAQYF
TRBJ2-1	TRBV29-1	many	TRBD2	TGCAGCGTGGGGGAGGGGCCTCTTTCCTACAATGAGCAGTTCTTC	CSVGEGPLSYNEQFF
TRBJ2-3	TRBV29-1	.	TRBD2	TGCAGCGTCCCGGGACTAGCGGGAGGGAGGAATACGCAGTATTTT	CSVPGLAGGRNTQYF
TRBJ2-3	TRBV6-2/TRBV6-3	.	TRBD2	TGTGCCAGCAGTTACTCGACCATTCCTCTACTAGCGGAAAGCACAGATACGCAGTATTTT	CASSYSTIPLLAESTDTQYF
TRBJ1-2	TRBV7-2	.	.	TGTGCCAGCAGCTTATCCCCCTTTGGCGTGCCATATGGCTACACCTTC	CASSLSPFGVPYGYTF
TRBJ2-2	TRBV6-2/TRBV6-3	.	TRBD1	TGTGCCAGCAGTTCTTTGCGACAGGGGCATCGTGGCGGGGAGCTGTTTTTT	CASSSLRQGHRGGELFF
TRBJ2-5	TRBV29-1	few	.	TGCAGCGTTGCCGCGGGTCTTCAGACCCAGTACTTC	CSVAAGLQTQYF
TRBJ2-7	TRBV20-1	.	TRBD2	TGCAGTGCTCCAAGGGACTACCAAAGCGAGCAGTACTTC	CSAPRDYQSEQYF
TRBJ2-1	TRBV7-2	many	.	TGTGCCAGCAGTTCGAGCGGGACCCCGGGGGCGGTGCAGTTCTTC	CASSSSGTPGAVQFF
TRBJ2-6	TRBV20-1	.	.	TGCAGTGCTAGAGAGTGGGGGTCTGGGGCCAACGTCCTGACTTTC	CSAREWGSGANVLTF
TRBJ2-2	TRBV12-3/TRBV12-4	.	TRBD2	TGTGCCAGCGGGGGACTAGCCCAATGGGGGGAGCTGTTTTTT	CASGGLAQWGELFF
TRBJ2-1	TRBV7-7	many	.	TGTGCTAGCAGCTTAAGCCTCCACAATGAGCAGTTCTTC	CASSLSLHNEQFF
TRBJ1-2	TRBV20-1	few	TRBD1	TGCAGTGCTAGGGATGGACAGGCAGGGGGGATAGGCTACACCTTC	CSARDGQAGGIGYTF
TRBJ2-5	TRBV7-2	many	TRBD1	TGTGCCAGCACGATGACAGGGGGTACAGAGACCCAGTACTTC	CASTMTGGTETQYF
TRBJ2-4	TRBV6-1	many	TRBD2	TGTGCCAGCAGTCCCGGGGGGGCCAAAAACATTCAGTACTTC	CASSPGGAKNIQYF
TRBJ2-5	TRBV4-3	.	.	TGCGCCAGCAGCCAAGCCCTAGCCGAGACCCAGTACTTC	CASSQALAETQYF
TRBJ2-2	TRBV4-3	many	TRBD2	TGCGCCAGCAGCCAAGTAACAGCGGGAGTTTTCGGGGAGCTGTTTTTT	CASSQVTAGVFGELFF
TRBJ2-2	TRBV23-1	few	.	TGCGCCAGCACCAACGACAGATCTGACACCGGGGAGCTGTTTTTT	CASTNDRSDTGELFF
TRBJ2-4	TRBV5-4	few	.	TGTGCCAGCAGCTCCCGACAATCGGCCAAAAACATTCAGTACTTC	CASSSRQSAKNIQYF
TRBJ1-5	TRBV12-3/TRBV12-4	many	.	TGTGCCAGCAGCCGGACCCTGAATCAGCCCCAGCATTTT	CASSRTLNQPQHF
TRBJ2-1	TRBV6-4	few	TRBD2	TGTGCCAGCAAGCGACTAGCGGGCGCTCCTGGCAATGAGCAGTTCTTC	CASKRLAGAPGNEQFF
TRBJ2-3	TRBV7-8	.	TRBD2	TGTGCCAGCAGACGGGGGGATGTGGCAGATACGCAGTATTTT	CASRRGDVADTQYF
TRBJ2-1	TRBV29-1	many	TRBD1	TGCAGCGTCGTGGGGGACAGGGGTGACAATGAGCAGTTCTTC	CSVVGDRGDNEQFF
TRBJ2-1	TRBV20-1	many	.	TGCAGTGCTCCGTCCAGCGGAGGACCCTCCAATGAGCAGTTCTTC	CSAPSSGGPSNEQFF
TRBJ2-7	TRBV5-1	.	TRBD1	TGCGCCAGCAGAAGTACCGGGACAGGGGTTTACGAGCAGTACTTC	CASRSTGTGVYEQYF
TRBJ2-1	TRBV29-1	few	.	TGCAGCGTTGACTCGCGAGAGTTGTACAATGAGCAGTTCTTC	CSVDSRELYNEQFF
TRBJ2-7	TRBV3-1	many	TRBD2	TGTGCCAGCAGCCACTCCAGCGGGAGAGACGAGCAGTACTTC	CASSHSSGRDEQYF
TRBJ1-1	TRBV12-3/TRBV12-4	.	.	TGTGCCAGCACCCCCTCAAATATGGGCACTGAAGCTTTCTTT	CASTPSNMGTEAFF
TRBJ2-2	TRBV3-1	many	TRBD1	TGTGCCAGCAGCCTCGGACAGGGGGTTGCCGGGGAGCTGTTTTTT	CASSLGQGVAGELFF
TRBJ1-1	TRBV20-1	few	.	TGCAGTGCAACTACGTCAGGACGGGCGAACACTGAAGCTTTCTTT	CSATTSGRANTEAFF
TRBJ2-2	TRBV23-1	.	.	TGCGCCAGCCGAACGACATATCCCGCGAACACCGGGGAGCTGTTTTTT	CASRTTYPANTGELFF
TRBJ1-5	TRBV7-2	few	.	TGTGCCAGCAGCCGTAAGGGTGGACAGCCCCAGCATTTT	CASSRKGGQPQHF
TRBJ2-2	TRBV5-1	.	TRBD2	TGCGCCAGCTCTCCGACTAGCGGGGAGAACACCGGGGAGCTGTTTTTT	CASSPTSGENTGELFF
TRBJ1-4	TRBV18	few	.	TGTGCCAGCTCACGGAACACAGGAAAATCTAATGAAAAACTGTTTTTT	CASSRNTGKSNEKLFF
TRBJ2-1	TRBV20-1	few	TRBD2	TGCAGTGCTCCCAGCGGGGCACTCTCCTACAATGAGCAGTTCTTC	CSAPSGALSYNEQFF
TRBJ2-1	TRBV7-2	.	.	TGTGCCAGCAGTATTACTAGGGGAGTAGGCAATGAGCAGTTCTTC	CASSITRGVGNEQFF